The T cell receptor (beta chain) described here comes from a study of radiotherapy plus CTLA-4 blockade in lung cancer. Study-level background: Among enrolled patients, less than 20% responded and roughly 31% achieved disease control.

Measured with immunoSEQ multiplex PCR; TCRdb has only the in-frame clones, and not every one. The sample contains over 85,000 clones, about four fifths of which appear only once. Focal radiation with ipilimumab CTLA-4 blockade was given to patients with chemo-refractory metastatic non-small-cell lung cancer. Germline CDR1 reads LNHDA; CDR2 reads SQIVND (reference sequence). The CDR3 length is 12 residues. V gave up 3 bases and J gave up 8 bases, with 8 bases separating them. With respect to this clone: Its antigen is as yet unknown.

Study conclusions and caveats: How blood T cell clones changed early, along with interferon-beta, reportedly forecast response best. Researchers report tumor-derived TCR clones expanding in blood after radiotherapy plus ipilimumab.

The source of this sequence is a human donor with non-small cell lung cancer who had a partial response to radiotherapy plus ipilimumab. Some clones in this sample may be carry-over from other donors' samples. The sample consisted of peripheral blood, taken from a patient treated with radiotherapy plus ipilimumab. The chain employs TRBV19 and TRBJ1-5; no definite D call. The CDR3 DNA follows: TGTGCCAGTAGTATTCTCTCGGAGCCCCAGCATTTT. Residues: CASSILSEPQHF.